This T cell receptor (beta chain) was recorded in a study of cytomegalovirus exposure and HLA in healthy donors (dated by TCRdb to between 2016 and 2019). For the study in its entirety: In an earlier analysis of some 610 of the donors, under 300 Gb of sequence data and 100 million or so unique TCR beta sequences from 180 million or so T cells were reported. An early release that covered about 640 HLA-typed donors contained about 290 gigabases of sequencing data and tens of millions of unique TCR sequences. Of the 300 to 400 genotyped donors, around 81% fell in the genetic ancestry cluster associated with self-reported Caucasian donors. The study was designed to test whether signatures of past pathogen exposure could be identified by cataloging public T cell receptors. The T cell repertoires of 550 to 850 subjects were profiled by immunosequencing and related to cytomegalovirus serostatus. Besides the first cohort of 666 subjects, a separate validation cohort made up of 120 different subjects was used. To predict cytomegalovirus infection status, the study combined high-throughput TCR immunosequencing, statistical association of individual TCRs with disease status, and machine learning. A later analysis re-examined previously published TCR beta repertoires from about 670 donors and added high-resolution HLA genotyping to investigate patterns of TCR occurrence. The later analysis used no new phenotypic data to find candidate immune exposures, relying instead on TCR beta sequences and their occurrence across donors. In an earlier analysis of 587 of the donors, high-throughput TCR beta sequencing was used to judge whether each TCR beta V gene segment behaved as functional or pseudogenic. Donor age, sex, ethnicity and CMV serostatus were compiled alongside the repertoire data. A later genetic analysis used genome-wide SNP genotypes for about 55% of the 666 donors, treating that subset as a discovery cohort. Every repertoire in the discovery cohort had been generated on one and the same sequencing platform. HLA typing included class I and class II loci at four-digit resolution. Typing coverage differed by locus: A, B, C, DRB1 and DQB1 were typed in about 620-640 donors, DQA1 in about 500, DPA1 in around 600, and DPB1 in roughly 450. A few DR-DQ haplotypes were treated as single units for association and clustering because of strong linkage in the cohort. Across approximately 420 genotyped donors of the cohort, an average of about 240,000 unique TCR beta nucleotide sequences per donor were sequenced, and roughly 17% of those sequences were non-productive.

In total, roughly 710 healthy bone marrow donors made up the cohort. All cohort members were sampled while nominally healthy, although unrecorded immune exposures were likely present. The donor tested CMV seropositive and was one of the 289 seropositive cohort members. A peripheral blood sample was provided by each donor, and peripheral blood mononuclear cells were used for TCR beta sequencing. The Qiagen DNeasy Blood Extraction Kit was used to extract genomic DNA from the blood cell samples. What the authors observed across the whole study: A further reported finding was that TCR beta sequences accurately predicted the HLA-A and HLA-B alleles for most subjects in the first cohort. In this cohort, only TCR beta chains were sequenced, and detectable features were limited by the absence of alpha or paired-chain data. In an earlier analysis of some 550 of the donors, most TCR beta V segments were observed in productive rearrangements about 87% or about 30% of the time, broadly matching IMGT annotations. Cytomegalovirus status was reported to be diagnosed by the classifier with high specificity and sensitivity in both the original and validation cohorts. In a later analysis, 16,951 TCR beta sequences were associated with specific HLA alleles at a false discovery rate of 0.05. According to a later genetic analysis, donors in an Asian-associated ancestry cluster had fewer N-insertions in productive TCRs than the approximately 670-donor mean. A cluster of highly shared sequence variants was judged likely to represent a technical artifact of the sequencing pipeline. The presence/absence analyses assumed that sequencing depth was roughly uniform across donors, and that assumption may not be true. In a later analysis, HLA-associated TCR beta chains were found to be more clonally expanded and to have lower generation probabilities than equally common non-associated chains. The authors suggested that the approach could potentially be extended to other disease states and immunological phenotypes. When HLA alleles, especially DR and DQ, strongly co-occurred, attributing TCR associations to individual alleles was difficult. In vitro tests confirmed that a few of the cytomegalovirus-associated TCR beta chains recognize cytomegalovirus antigens. Some IMGT-functional V segments, including TRBV6-2 and TRBV6-3, could not be distinguished by the 87-base-pair reads and were therefore excluded. Linkage disequilibrium might explain the correlated functional status among segregating V segments, but an unknown experimental factor could not be ruled out. According to a later analysis, most CMV-associated TCR beta chains appeared to be HLA-restricted, and the HLA associations seemed to be driven largely by CMV exposure. According to a later analysis, parvovirus B19, influenza, CMV and Epstein-Barr virus appeared linked to several top co-occurrence clusters. The earlier analysis of about 600 of the donors excluded some 15 rarely observed V segments, including chromosome 9 orphons, because counts were too low. In a later analysis, TCR association rates were found to vary across HLA loci, with the most associated TCRs seen for DRB1 alleles and the fewest for HLA-C alleles. An association between a missense DCLRE1C variant and V-gene and J-gene trimming of TCR beta chains was found in a later genetic analysis and replicated in an independent cohort. Because some donors lacked HLA typing at each locus, the association tests relied only on the typed subset. Most TCR sequences were seen in very few donors, while some public TCRs were found in many individuals. CMV serostatus was the only immune exposure information available for the cohort. The study listed 170 or so TCR beta chains as associated with cytomegalovirus.

As for this clone: Its antigen is not yet known. One base away there is no much larger clone; base qualities are not given.

V sheds 3 bases and J sheds 5 bases, leaving 18 bases between their ends. CDR3 length: 16 amino acids, cysteine to phenylalanine. Left in the record is the CDR3 DNA by itself, 48 bases read in frame from the first base. Via the germline V gene, CDR1 is SGDLS and CDR2 YYNGEE. Library preparation was by the immunoSEQ multiplex PCR assay. A mixture of 60 forward primers for TCR Vbeta segments and 13 reverse primers for TCR Jbeta segments was used in the multiplex PCR. The CDR3 region of rearranged TCR beta genes was amplified from genomic DNA with a multiplex PCR assay. On the Illumina HiSeq System, the amplified TCR beta libraries were sequenced as 87-base-pair reads. Per the original workflow: Across the roughly 600 repertoires, a later analysis counted roughly 84 million unique TCR beta chains, around 11 million of which were shared by at least two donors. To remove PCR and sequencing errors, raw reads were error-corrected and collapsed into unique sequences using a nearest-neighbor algorithm that merged closely related sequences. V, D and J gene segments were assigned by aligning CDR3 sequences to IMGT reference sequences. For a sequence to be retained, a match of at least six nucleotides to both a V gene segment and a J gene segment was required. Rearrangements were called productive when the CDR3 lacked stop codons and stayed in frame with V and J; all others were non-productive. Following IMGT convention, CDR3 was defined as the stretch from the second conserved V-encoded cysteine to the conserved J-encoded phenylalanine. Sequences without an unambiguous match to a single V gene segment were excluded from the earlier analysis of several hundred of the donors. An earlier analysis of fewer than 750 of the donors classified V segments as functional when productive rearrangements were above 56.7% and as segregating when the standard deviation between donors was above 5%. A statistical classification framework was developed to diagnose cytomegalovirus status using the catalog of TCR beta chain sequences. In a later analysis, TCR nucleotide sequences were compared against IMGT/GENE-DB human TR gene sequences so that V and J genes could be assigned. In a later analysis, CDR3 sequences and most-parsimonious VDJ recombination scenarios were assigned using the TCRdist pipeline. In a later analysis, every TCR beta chain was defined by the combination of its CDR3 amino acid sequence and its V-gene family, and reads without a unique V-gene family were dropped. A later analysis removed 600 or so highly shared, low-generation-probability nucleotide sequences to deal with suspected cross-contamination and a sequencing artifact. In a later analysis, a clonal expansion index for each public chain was calculated from normalized within-repertoire ranks of inferred template counts. Generation probabilities in a later analysis came from a VDJ recombination model fitted to out-of-frame rearrangements, and those results were checked against IGoR. Hypergeometric tests were used in a later analysis to score TCR-TCR, TCR-HLA and TCR-CMV co-occurrence, with a repertoire-size bias correction applied to the TCR pairs. A later analysis estimated false discovery rates by permuting HLA or CMV assignments 20 times. In a later analysis, co-occurring TCRs were grouped using DBSCAN, and TCRdist sequence similarity was added for clustering within HLA-allele-positive subsets. Co-occurrence clustering excluded repertoires with fewer than 30,000 or more than 120,000 public chains, plus five with anomalous nucleotide sharing. The table was pulled from immuneACCESS by TCRdb, which kept in-frame rearrangements only. Such tables lose some clones; where checked, under half of the loss comes from unresolved V genes, and the rest has no known cause. V, J and clone size were drawn from that table, and D and trimming were deduced from the DNA. The table for this sample lists 170,000 or so clones; around 84% of them were counted only once. Under 7.5% of the sample belongs to the ten largest clones.

Sequencing was performed on PBMCs. The receptor was derived from a man aged 45-60 years in good health and CMV-seropositive. The V gene is TRBV9 and the J gene is TRBJ2-1; a tentative D match to TRBD2 spans 5 bases. The CDR3 here reads CASSARLAAPDNEQFF. The sequenced DNA is TGTGCCAGCAGCGCCAGGCTAGCAGCTCCGGACAATGAGCAGTTCTTC.